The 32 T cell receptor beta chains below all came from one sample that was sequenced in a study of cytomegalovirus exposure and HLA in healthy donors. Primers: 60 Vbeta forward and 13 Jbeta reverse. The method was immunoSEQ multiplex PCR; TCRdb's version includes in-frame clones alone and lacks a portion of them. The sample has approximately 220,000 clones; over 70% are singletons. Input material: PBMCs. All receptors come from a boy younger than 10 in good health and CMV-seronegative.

CDR3 protein: CASSVQSEDTDTQYF. For the CDR3, the DNA is TGTGCCAGCAGCGTACAAAGCGAGGACACAGATACGCAGTATTTT. The genes are TRBV11-2 and TRBJ2-3; D not certain. Per the germline V gene, CDR1 is SGHAT and CDR2 is FQNNGV. V lost 5 bases to trimming and J lost 2 bases, with 14 bases between them. There are 15 residues in the CDR3.

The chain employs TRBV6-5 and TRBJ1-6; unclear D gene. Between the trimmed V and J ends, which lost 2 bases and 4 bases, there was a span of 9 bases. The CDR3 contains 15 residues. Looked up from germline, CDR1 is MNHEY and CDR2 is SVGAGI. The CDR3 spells CASSYQTEYNSPLHF. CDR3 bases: TGTGCCAGCAGTTACCAGACTGAATATAATTCACCCCTCCACTTT.

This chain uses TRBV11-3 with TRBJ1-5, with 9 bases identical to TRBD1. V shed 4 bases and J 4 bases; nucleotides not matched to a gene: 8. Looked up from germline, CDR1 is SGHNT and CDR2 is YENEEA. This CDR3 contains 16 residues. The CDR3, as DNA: TGTGCCAGCAGCTCGGGGACAGGGCGAAATAATCAGCCCCAGCATTTT. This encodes CASSSGTGRNNQPQHF.

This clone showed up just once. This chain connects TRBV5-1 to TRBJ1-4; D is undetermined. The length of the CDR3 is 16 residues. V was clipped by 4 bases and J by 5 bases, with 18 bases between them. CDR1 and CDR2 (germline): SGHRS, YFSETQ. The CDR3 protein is CASSLGLEGQNEKLFF. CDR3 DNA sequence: TGCGCCAGCAGCCTAGGTTTAGAGGGCCAAAATGAAAAACTGTTTTTT. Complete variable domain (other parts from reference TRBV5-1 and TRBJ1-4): KAGVTQTPRYLIKTRGQQVTLSCSPISGHRSVSWYQQTPGQGLQFLFEYFSETQRNKGNFPGRFSGRQFSNSRSEMNVSTLELGDSALYLCASSLGLEGQNEKLFFGSGTQLSVL.

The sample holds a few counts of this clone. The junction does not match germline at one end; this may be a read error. The CDR3: CAGRQGLNSPLHF. The CDR3 region has the DNA TGTGCCGGCAGACAGGGGCTTAATTCACCCCTCCACTTT. V and J are TRBV6-1 and TRBJ1-6, with 8 nucleotides matching TRBD1. The CDR3 consists of 13 residues. Per germline, CDR1 MNHNS and CDR2 SASEGT.

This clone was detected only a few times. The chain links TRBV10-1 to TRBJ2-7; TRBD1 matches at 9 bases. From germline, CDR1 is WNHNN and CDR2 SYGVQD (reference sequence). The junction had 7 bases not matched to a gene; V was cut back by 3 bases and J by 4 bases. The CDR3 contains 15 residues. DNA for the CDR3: TGCGCCAGCAGTGACTCCCGGGACAGGGTTTACGAGCAGTACTTC. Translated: CASSDSRDRVYEQYF.

The CDR3 sequence: CASSPTTSGAETQYF. DNA for the CDR3: TGTGCCAGCAGCCCCACGACTAGCGGGGCCGAGACCCAGTACTTC. The chain combines TRBV11-2 with TRBJ2-5, with 11 bases identical to TRBD2. This CDR3 comprises 15 residues. Germline-derived CDR1 and CDR2 are SGHAT and FQNNGV. J lost 5 bases, V lost 5 bases, and 7 bases had no gene match.

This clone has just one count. As DNA, the CDR3 is TGTGCCAGCAGCGGGTTTAGAGGGGGACTAGCGTCTAGCACAGATACGCAGTATTTT. Amino acids: CASSGFRGGLASSTDTQYF. The chain joins TRBV7-9 to TRBJ2-3, with 10 bases fitting TRBD2. The CDR3 is 19 amino acids. Trimming cost V 5 bases and J 0 bases; bases outside gene matches: 14. CDR1 SEHNR and CDR2 FQNEAQ come from the germline V gene (reference sequence).

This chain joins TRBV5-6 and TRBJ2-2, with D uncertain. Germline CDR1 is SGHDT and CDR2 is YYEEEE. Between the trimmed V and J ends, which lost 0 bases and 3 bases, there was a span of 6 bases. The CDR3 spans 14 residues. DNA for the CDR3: TGTGCCAGCAGCTTGGCCGCGGACACCGGGGAGCTGTTTTTT. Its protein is CASSLAADTGELFF.

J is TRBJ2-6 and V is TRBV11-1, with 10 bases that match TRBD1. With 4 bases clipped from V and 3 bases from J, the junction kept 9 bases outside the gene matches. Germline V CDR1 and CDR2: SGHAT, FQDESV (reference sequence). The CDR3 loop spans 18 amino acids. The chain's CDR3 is CASSSGTGAYFGANVLTF. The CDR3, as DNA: TGTGCCAGCAGCTCCGGGACAGGGGCTTACTTTGGGGCCAACGTCCTGACTTTC.

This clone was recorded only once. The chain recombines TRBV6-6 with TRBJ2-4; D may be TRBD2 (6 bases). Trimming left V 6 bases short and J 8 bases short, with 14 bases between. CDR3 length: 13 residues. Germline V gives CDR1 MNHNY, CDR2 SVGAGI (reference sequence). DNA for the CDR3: TGTGCCAGCAGGAGGGGAGGTACGGACATTCAGTACTTC. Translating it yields CASRRGGTDIQYF.

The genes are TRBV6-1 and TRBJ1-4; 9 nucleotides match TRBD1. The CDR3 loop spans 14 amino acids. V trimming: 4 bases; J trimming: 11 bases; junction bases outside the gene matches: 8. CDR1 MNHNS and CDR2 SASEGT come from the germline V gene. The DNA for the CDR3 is TGTGCCAGCAGTGCTACAGGGGGCGCGCGGAAACTGTTTTTT. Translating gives CASSATGGARKLFF.

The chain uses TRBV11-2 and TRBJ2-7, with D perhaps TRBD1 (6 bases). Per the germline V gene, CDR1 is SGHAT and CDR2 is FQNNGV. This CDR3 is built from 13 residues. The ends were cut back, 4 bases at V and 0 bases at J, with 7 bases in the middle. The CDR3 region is CASSWGHSYEQYF. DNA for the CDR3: TGTGCCAGCAGCTGGGGACACTCCTACGAGCAGTACTTC. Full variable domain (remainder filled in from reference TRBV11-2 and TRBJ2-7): EAGVAQSPRYKIIEKRQSVAFWCNPISGHATLYWYQQILGQGPKLLIQFQNNGVVDDSQLPKDRFSAERLKGVDSTLKIQPAKLEDSAVYLCASSWGHSYEQYFGPGTRLTVT.

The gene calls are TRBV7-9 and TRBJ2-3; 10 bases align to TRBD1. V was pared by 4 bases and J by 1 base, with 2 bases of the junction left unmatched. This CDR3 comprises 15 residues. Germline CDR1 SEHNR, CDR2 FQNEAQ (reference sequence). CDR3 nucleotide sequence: TGTGCCAGCAGCTCTGGACAGGGGGGCACAGATACGCAGTATTTT. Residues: CASSSGQGGTDTQYF. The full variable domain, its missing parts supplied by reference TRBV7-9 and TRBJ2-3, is DTGVSQNPRHKITKRGQNVTFRCDPISEHNRLYWYRQTLGQGPEFLTYFQNEAQLEKSRLLSDRFSAERPKGSFSTLEIQRTEQGDSAMYLCASSSGQGGTDTQYFGPGTRLTVL.

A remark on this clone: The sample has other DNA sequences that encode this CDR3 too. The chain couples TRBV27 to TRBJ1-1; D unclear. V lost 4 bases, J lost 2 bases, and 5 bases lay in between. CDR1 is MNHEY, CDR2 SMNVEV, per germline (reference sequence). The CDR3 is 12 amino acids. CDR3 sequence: CASSSGNTEAFF. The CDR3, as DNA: TGTGCCAGCAGTTCAGGTAACACTGAAGCTTTCTTT.

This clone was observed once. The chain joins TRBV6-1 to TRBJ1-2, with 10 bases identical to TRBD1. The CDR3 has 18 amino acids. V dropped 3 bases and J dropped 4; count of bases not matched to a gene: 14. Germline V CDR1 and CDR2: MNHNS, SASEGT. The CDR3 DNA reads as TGTGCCAGCAGTGAGATGCCGGGACAGGGGTGGGGGTCCTATGGCTACACCTTC. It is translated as CASSEMPGQGWGSYGYTF.

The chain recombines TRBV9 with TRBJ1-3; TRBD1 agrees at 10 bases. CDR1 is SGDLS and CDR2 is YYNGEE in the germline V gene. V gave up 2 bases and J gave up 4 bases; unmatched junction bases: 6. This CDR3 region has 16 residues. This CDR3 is CASSVGTGVFGNTIYF. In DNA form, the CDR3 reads TGTGCCAGCAGCGTCGGGACAGGGGTATTCGGAAACACCATATATTTT.

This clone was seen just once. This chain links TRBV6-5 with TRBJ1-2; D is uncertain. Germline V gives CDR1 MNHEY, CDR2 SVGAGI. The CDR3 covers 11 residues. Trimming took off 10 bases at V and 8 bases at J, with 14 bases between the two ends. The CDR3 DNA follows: TGTGCCACCCGAACGGTTTACGGCTACACCTTC. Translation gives CATRTVYGYTF.

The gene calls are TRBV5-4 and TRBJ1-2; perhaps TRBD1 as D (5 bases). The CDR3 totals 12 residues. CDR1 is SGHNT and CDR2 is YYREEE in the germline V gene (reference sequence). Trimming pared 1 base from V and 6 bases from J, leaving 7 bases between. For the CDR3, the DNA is TGTGCCAGCAGCTTGTCCAGGGATGGCTACACCTTC. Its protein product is CASSLSRDGYTF.

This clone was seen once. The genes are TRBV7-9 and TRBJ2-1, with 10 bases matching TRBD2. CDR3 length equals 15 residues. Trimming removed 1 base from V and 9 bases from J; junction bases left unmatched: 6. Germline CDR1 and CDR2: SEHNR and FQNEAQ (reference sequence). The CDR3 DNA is TGTGCCAGCAGCTTAGGGGTAGCGGGGGGCACTGAGCAGTTCTTC. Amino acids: CASSLGVAGGTEQFF.

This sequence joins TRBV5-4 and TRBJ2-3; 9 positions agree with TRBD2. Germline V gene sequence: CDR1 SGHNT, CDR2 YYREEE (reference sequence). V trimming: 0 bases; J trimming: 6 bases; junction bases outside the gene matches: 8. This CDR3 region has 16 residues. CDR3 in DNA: TGTGCCAGCAGCTTGGTGCTAGCGGGGCCCCTGGATACGCAGTATTTT. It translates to CASSLVLAGPLDTQYF.

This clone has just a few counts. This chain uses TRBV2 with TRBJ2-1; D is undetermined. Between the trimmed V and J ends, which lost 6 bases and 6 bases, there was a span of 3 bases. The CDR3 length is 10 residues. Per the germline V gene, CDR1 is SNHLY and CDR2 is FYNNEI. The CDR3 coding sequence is TGTGCCAGCAGGAGCAATGAGCAGTTCTTC. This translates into CASRSNEQFF.

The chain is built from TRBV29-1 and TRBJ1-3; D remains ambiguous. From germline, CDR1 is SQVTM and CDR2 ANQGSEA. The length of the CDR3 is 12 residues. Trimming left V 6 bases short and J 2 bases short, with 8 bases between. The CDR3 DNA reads TGCAGCGTCGGGTCGACTGGAAACACCATATATTTT. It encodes CSVGSTGNTIYF.

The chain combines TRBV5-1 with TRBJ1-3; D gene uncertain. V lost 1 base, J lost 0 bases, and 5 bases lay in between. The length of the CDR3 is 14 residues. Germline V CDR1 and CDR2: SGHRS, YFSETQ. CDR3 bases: TGCGCCAGCAGCTTGAGCGGCTCTGGAAACACCATATATTTT. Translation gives CASSLSGSGNTIYF.

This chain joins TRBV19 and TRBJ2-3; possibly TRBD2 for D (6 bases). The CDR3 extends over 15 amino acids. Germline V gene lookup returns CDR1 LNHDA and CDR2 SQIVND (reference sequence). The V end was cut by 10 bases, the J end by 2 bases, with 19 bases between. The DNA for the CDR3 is TGTGCCACTTCCCACGGGGGATGGACCACAGATACGCAGTATTTT. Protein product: CATSHGGWTTDTQYF.

This CDR3 is CASSVTVTDTQYF. The CDR3 DNA reads as TGTGCCAGCAGTGTAACGGTGACAGATACGCAGTATTTT. The chain employs TRBV6-4 and TRBJ2-3; D not resolved. This CDR3 spans 13 amino acids. Looked up from germline, CDR1 is MRHNA and CDR2 is SNTAGT. The ends were cut back, 4 bases at V and 3 bases at J, with 8 bases in the middle.

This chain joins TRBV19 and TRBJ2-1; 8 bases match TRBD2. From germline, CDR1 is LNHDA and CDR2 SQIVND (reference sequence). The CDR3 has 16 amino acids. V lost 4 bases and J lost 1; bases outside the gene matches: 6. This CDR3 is CASSSGAGVSYNEQFF. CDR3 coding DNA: TGTGCCAGTAGTAGTGGAGCGGGAGTTTCCTACAATGAGCAGTTCTTC.

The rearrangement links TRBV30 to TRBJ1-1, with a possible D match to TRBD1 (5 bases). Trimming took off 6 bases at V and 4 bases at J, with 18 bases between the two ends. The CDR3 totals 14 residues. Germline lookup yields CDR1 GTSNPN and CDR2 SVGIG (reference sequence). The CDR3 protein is CACIGRQGFTEAFF. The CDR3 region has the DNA TGTGCCTGCATTGGAAGGCAGGGCTTCACTGAAGCTTTCTTT. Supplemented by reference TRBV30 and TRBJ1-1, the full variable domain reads SQTIHQWPATLVQPVGSPLSLECTVEGTSNPNLYWYRQAAGRGLQLLFYSVGIGQISSEVPQNLSASRPQDRQFILSSKKLLLSDSGFYLCACIGRQGFTEAFFGQGTRLTVV.

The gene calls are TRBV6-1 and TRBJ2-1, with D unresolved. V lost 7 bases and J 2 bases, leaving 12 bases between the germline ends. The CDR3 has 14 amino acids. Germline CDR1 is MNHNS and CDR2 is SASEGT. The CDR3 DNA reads TGTGCCAGCACCCAGGTGGCAGCCTACAATGAGCAGTTCTTC. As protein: CASTQVAAYNEQFF.

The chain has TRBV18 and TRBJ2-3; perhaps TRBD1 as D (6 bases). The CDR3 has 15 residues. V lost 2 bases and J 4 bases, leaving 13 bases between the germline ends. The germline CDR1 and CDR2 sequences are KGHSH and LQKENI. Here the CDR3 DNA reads TGTGCCAGCTCACCAGTGGGGGCCTTCCCAGATACGCAGTATTTT. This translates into CASSPVGAFPDTQYF.

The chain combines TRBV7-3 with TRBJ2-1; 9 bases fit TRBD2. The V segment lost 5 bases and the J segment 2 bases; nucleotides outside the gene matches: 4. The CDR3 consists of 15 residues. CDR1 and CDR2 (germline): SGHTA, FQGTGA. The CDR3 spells CASSALAGPYNEQFF. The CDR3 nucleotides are TGTGCCAGCAGCGCACTAGCGGGCCCCTACAATGAGCAGTTCTTC.

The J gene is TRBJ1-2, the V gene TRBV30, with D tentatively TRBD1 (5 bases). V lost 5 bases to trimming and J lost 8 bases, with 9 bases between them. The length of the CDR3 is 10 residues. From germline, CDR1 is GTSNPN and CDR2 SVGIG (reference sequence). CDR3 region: CAWWTRGYTF. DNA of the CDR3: TGTGCCTGGTGGACACGAGGCTACACCTTC.